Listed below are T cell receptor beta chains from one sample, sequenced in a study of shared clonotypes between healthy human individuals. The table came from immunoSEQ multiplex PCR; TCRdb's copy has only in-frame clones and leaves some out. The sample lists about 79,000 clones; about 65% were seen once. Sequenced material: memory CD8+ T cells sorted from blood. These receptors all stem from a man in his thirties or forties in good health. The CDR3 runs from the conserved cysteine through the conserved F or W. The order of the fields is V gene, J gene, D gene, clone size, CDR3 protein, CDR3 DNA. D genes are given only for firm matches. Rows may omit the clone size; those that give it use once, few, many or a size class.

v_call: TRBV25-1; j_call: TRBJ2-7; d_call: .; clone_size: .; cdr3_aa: CASAAGTYEQYF; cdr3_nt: TGTGCCAGCGCGGCAGGGACCTACGAGCAGTACTTC
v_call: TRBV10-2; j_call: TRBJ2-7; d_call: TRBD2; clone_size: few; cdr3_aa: CASSESGSSYEQYF; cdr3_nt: TGCGCCAGCAGTGAAAGCGGGAGTTCATACGAGCAGTACTTC
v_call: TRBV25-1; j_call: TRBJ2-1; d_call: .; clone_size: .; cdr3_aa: CASSEAGGYNEQFF; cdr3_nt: TGTGCCAGCAGTGAGGCAGGAGGCTACAATGAGCAGTTCTTC
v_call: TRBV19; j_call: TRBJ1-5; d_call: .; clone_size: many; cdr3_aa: CASSANRVRQPQHF; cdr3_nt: TGTGCCAGTAGTGCCAACAGGGTAAGGCAGCCCCAGCATTTT
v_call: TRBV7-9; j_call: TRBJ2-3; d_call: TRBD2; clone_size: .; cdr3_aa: CASRDGTSGLSDTQYF; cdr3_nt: TGTGCCAGCAGGGACGGGACTAGCGGGCTGTCGGATACGCAGTATTTT
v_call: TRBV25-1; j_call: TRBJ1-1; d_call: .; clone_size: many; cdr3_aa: CASRATGVEAFF; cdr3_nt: TGTGCCAGCAGGGCCACGGGGGTTGAAGCTTTCTTT
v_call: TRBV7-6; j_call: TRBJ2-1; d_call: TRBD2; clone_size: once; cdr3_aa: CASSLVASGNEQFF; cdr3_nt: TGTGCCAGCAGCTTAGTTGCTAGCGGCAATGAGCAGTTCTTC
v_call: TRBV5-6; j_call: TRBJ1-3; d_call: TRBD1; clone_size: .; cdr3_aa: CASRDRASGGNTIYF; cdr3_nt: TGTGCCAGCCGGGACAGGGCATCAGGGGGAAACACCATATATTTT
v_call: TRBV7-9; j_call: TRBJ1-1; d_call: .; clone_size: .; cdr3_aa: CASRLPGNTEAFF; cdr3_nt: TGTGCCAGCAGACTCCCTGGAAACACTGAAGCTTTCTTT
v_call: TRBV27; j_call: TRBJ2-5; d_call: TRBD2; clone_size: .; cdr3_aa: CASSLWGGLAGGPRETQYF; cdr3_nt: TGTGCCAGCAGTTTATGGGGGGGACTAGCGGGAGGGCCGAGGGAGACCCAGTACTTC
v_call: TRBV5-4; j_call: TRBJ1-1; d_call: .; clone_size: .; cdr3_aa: CASSLDSAEAFF; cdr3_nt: TGTGCCAGCAGCTTGGACAGTGCTGAAGCTTTCTTT
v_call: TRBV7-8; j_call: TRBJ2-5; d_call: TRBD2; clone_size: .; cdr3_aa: CASSLGLAGLYF; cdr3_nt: TGTGCCAGCAGCTTAGGTTTAGCGGGGTTGTACTTC
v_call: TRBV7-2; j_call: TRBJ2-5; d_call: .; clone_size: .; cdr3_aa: CASSLISGVQETQYF; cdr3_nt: TGTGCCAGCAGCCTGATCTCCGGGGTCCAAGAGACCCAGTACTTC
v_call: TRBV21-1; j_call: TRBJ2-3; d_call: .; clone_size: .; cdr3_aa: CASSRMGVTGLAGEFPDTQYF; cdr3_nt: TGTGCCAGCAGCAGGATGGGTGTAACGGGACTAGCGGGAGAGTTCCCAGATACGCAGTATTTT
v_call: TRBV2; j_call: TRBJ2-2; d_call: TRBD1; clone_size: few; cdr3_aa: CASRAGTGISTGELFF; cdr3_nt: TGTGCCAGCAGGGCTGGGACAGGGATATCCACCGGGGAGCTGTTTTTT
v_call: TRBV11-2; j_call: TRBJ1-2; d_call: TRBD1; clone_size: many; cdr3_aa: CASSFGTGGEGYTF; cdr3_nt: TGTGCCAGCAGCTTCGGGACAGGGGGTGAAGGCTACACCTTC
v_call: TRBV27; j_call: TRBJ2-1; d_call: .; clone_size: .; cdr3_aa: CASSLVGFDGEQFF; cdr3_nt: TGTGCCAGCAGTTTAGTTGGCTTTGACGGTGAGCAGTTCTTC
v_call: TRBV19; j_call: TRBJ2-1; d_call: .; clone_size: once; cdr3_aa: CASSSRSGRGEQFF; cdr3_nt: TGTGCCAGTAGTAGCCGTTCTGGCCGTGGTGAGCAGTTCTTC
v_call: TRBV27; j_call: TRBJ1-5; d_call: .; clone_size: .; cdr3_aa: CASSHYSNQPQHF; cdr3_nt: TGTGCCAGCAGCCACTATAGCAATCAGCCCCAGCATTTT
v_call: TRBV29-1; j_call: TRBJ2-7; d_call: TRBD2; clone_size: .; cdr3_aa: CSVDRTSSGEQYF; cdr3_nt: TGCAGCGTTGACCGGACTAGCTCCGGGGAGCAGTACTTC
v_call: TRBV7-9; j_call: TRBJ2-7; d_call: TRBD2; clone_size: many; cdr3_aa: CASSFPTSGSDEQYF; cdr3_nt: TGTGCCAGCAGCTTTCCGACTAGCGGGAGCGACGAGCAGTACTTC
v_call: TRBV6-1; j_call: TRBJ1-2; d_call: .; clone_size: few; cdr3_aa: CASSEGVTRGYTF; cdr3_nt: TGTGCCAGCAGTGAGGGGGTGACCCGGGGCTACACCTTC
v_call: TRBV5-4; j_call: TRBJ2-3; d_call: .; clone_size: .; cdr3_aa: CASSLGLDSTDTQYF; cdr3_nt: TGTGCCAGCAGCTTGGGGCTTGATTCCACAGATACGCAGTATTTT
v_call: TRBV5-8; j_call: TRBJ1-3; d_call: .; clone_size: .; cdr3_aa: CASSLAAPGPSGNTIYF; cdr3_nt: TGTGCCAGCAGCTTGGCCGCACCAGGGCCGTCTGGAAACACCATATATTTT